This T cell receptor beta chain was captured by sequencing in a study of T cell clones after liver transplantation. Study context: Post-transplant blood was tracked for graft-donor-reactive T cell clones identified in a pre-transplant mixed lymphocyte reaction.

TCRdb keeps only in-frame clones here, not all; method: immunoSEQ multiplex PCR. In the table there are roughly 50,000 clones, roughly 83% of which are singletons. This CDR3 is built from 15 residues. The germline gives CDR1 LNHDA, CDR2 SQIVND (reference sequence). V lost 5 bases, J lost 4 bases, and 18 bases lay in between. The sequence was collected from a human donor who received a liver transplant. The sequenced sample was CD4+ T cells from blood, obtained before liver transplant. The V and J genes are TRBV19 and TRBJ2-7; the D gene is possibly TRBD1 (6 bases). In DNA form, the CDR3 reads TGTGCCAGTAGTCTCGGGACACGTTCGGGGTACGAGCAGTACTTC. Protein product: CASSLGTRSGYEQYF. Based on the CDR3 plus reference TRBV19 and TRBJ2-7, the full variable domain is DGGITQSPKYLFRKEGQNVTLSCEQNLNHDAMYWYRQDPGQGLRLIYYSQIVNDFQKGDIAEGYSVSREKKESFPLTVTSAQKNPTAFYLCASSLGTRSGYEQYFGPGTRLTVT.